The 12 T cell receptor beta chains given below trace back to one sample, sequenced in a study of identical twins. TCRdb re-derived calls from the 5' RACE reads in MiXCR, one entry per CDR3 protein. Of roughly 290,000 distinct CDR3 sequences in the sample, more than 6.5% were seen once. These data are also associated with another study on yellow fever vaccine responses in identical twins.

The sample was memory (CD45RO+) T cells sorted from blood. The source of these receptors is a woman in her late teens or twenties in good health.

This clonotype occurred many times. The chain employs TRBV6-5 and TRBJ1-1, with 7 bases fitting TRBD1. Unmatched junction bases numbered 5, after V lost 0 bases and J lost 4 bases. The CDR3 sequence is 15 residues long. Germline CDR1 MNHEY, CDR2 SVGAGI. The CDR3 here is CASSYSGGGGTEAFF. CDR3 DNA sequence: TGTGCCAGCAGTTACTCAGGGGGCGGGGGCACTGAAGCTTTCTTT.

This chain links TRBV20-1 with TRBJ2-7; D unclear. The germline V and J ends were trimmed by 1 base and 0 bases, with 10 bases remaining between them. CDR3 length equals 14 residues. Germline CDR1 reads DFQATT; CDR2 reads SNEGSKA (reference sequence). The CDR3 loop reads CSARAHPSSYEQYF. CDR3 nucleotides: TGCAGTGCTAGAGCCCACCCAAGCTCCTACGAGCAGTACTTC.

The rearrangement uses TRBV20-1 and TRBJ2-7; 10 nucleotides agree with TRBD1. V lost 5 bases to trimming and J lost 5 bases; unmatched junction nucleotides: 6. CDR3 length: 13 amino acids. CDR1 and CDR2 (germline): DFQATT, SNEGSKA (reference sequence). The CDR3 spells CSALKTGGDEQYV. The CDR3 coding sequence is TGCAGTGCTCTAAAGACAGGGGGCGACGAGCAGTACGTC.

The chain uses TRBV6-4 and TRBJ2-1, with 13 bases that match TRBD2. J gave up 6 bases and V 5 bases, and 19 bases lay outside the gene matches. Germline CDR1 is MRHNA and CDR2 is SNTAGT. The length of the CDR3 is 20 residues. The CDR3 DNA reads TGTGCCAGCAGTCCCGAGTCTACTAGCGGGAGGGCCGGAGGATTCAATGAGCAGTTCTTC. Protein: CASSPESTSGRAGGFNEQFF.

This sequence joins TRBV9 and TRBJ2-7; D may correspond to TRBD1 or TRBD2 (7 bases each). The V gene's germline CDR1 is SGDLS and CDR2 YYNGEE. There are 17 residues in the CDR3. Trimming took 3 bases from V and 2 from J, leaving 21 bases between them. CDR3 nucleotide sequence: TGTGCCAGCAGCGCCCATGTCGGGGAGGGGACAGCCTACGAGCAGTACTTC. This sequence encodes CASSAHVGEGTAYEQYF.

The genes are TRBV11-2 and TRBJ2-3; 9 bases align to TRBD2. V gave up 1 base and J gave up 4 bases; unmatched junction bases: 3. The germline V gene encodes CDR1 SGHAT and CDR2 FQNNGV. This CDR3 is built from 15 residues. CDR3 region: CASSLVQRGADTQYF. The CDR3 nucleotides are TGTGCCAGCAGCTTAGTCCAGCGGGGGGCAGATACGCAGTATTTT. Filled out from reference TRBV11-2 and TRBJ2-3, the complete variable domain reads EAGVAQSPRYKIIEKRQSVAFWCNPISGHATLYWYQQILGQGPKLLIQFQNNGVVDDSQLPKDRFSAERLKGVDSTLKIQPAKLEDSAVYLCASSLVQRGADTQYFGPGTRLTVL.

This clonotype was observed many times. The chain uses TRBV12-3 or TRBV12-4 and TRBJ2-7, with 7 bases identical to TRBD2. Trimming took 0 bases from V and 9 from J; bases not matched to a gene: 5. This CDR3 spans 13 amino acids. For the CDR3, the DNA is TGTGCCAGCAGTTTAGCGGGAGGGCCGCTGCAGTACTTC. This sequence encodes CASSLAGGPLQYF.

This clonotype turned up a few times. The rearrangement links TRBV5-1 to TRBJ1-2; possibly TRBD1 for D (6 bases). Germline V lookup: CDR1 SGHRS, CDR2 YFSETQ. This CDR3 has 14 amino acids. V was cut by 5 bases and J by 1 base, with 12 bases left in between. CDR3 loop: CASSGQTFNYGYTF. In DNA, the CDR3 is TGCGCCAGCAGTGGACAGACTTTTAACTATGGCTACACCTTC.

This clonotype was observed a handful of times. V gene TRBV20-1 combines with J gene TRBJ1-1, with D uncertain. The CDR3 sequence is 13 residues long. Germline CDR1 is DFQATT and CDR2 is SNEGSKA (reference sequence). Trimming removed 4 bases at V and 7 bases at J, with 16 bases between. The CDR3 DNA reads as TGCAGTGCTAACTCGGGCAGAGCGAGTGAAGCTTTCTTT. Amino acid sequence: CSANSGRASEAFF.

There are a few counts of this clonotype. The V call is TRBV28, the J call TRBJ2-2; D is unresolved. The V gene's germline CDR1 is MDHEN and CDR2 SYDVKM. The CDR3 runs to 14 residues. V lost 7 bases and J lost 6, with 15 bases in between. The CDR3 loop reads CASITISGPGELFF. Here the CDR3 DNA reads TGTGCCAGCATAACGATTTCAGGCCCCGGGGAGCTGTTTTTT. Full variable domain (rest looked up from reference TRBV28 and TRBJ2-2): DVKVTQSSRYLVKRTGEKVFLECVQDMDHENMFWYRQDPGLGLRLIYFSYDVKMKEKGDIPEGYSVSREKKERFSLILESASTNQTSMYLCASITISGPGELFFGEGSRLTVL.

Ten or more counts support this clonotype. V gene TRBV29-1 combines with J gene TRBJ2-2; TRBD1 agrees at 7 bases. Germline V CDR1 and CDR2: SQVTM, ANQGSEA. Trimming took 4 bases from V and 5 from J; bases not matched to a gene: 10. The CDR3 length is 15 residues. The CDR3 DNA reads TGCAGCGTTGCTAGGACAGGCGCACGAACCGGGGAGCTGTTTTTT. Protein sequence: CSVARTGARTGELFF.

This clonotype turned up a few times. The chain carries TRBV5-1 and TRBJ1-2; D is ambiguous. CDR1 and CDR2 from the germline V gene are SGHRS and YFSETQ. The CDR3 contains 14 residues. Trimming stripped 0 bases from V and 2 bases from J, with 8 bases between. The CDR3 region has the DNA TGCGCCAGCAGCTTGGTGCAGGCGAACTATGGCTACACCTTC. It codes for CASSLVQANYGYTF.